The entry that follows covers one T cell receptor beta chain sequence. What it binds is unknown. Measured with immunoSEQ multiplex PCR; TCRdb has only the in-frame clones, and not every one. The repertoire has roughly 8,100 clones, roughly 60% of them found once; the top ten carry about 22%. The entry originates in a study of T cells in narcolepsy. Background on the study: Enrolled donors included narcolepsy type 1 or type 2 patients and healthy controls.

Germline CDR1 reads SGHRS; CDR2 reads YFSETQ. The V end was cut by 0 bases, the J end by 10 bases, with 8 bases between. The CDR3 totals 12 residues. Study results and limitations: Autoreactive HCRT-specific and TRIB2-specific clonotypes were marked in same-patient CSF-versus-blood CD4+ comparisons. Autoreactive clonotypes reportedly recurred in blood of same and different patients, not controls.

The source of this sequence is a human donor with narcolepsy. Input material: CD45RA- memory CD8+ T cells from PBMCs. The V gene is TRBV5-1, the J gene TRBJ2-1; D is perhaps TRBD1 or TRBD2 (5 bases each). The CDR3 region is CASSLVGEEQFF. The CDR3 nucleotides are TGCGCCAGCAGCTTGGTGGGGGAGGAGCAGTTCTTC. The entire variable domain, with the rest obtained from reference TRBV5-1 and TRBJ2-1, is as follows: KAGVTQTPRYLIKTRGQQVTLSCSPISGHRSVSWYQQTPGQGLQFLFEYFSETQRNKGNFPGRFSGRQFSNSRSEMNVSTLELGDSALYLCASSLVGEEQFFGPGTRLTVL.